What follows is one T cell receptor (beta chain) and its context. Its antigen is unidentified. The entry originates in a study of shared clonotypes between healthy human individuals. Study conclusions and caveats: With a handful of donors compared, around 5.4% of naive CD4 clonotypes were shared.

Each subset's genomic DNA was shared equally among a number of immunoSEQ plates. Some 30,000 T cell genomes (approximately 0.2 ug DNA) went into each sorted-subset replicate. Produced via immunoSEQ multiplex PCR; TCRdb's table is partial and in-frame only. The table has approximately 500,000 clones, 90% to 96% seen once. The V gene's germline CDR1 is MNHNS and CDR2 SASEGT. With 8 bases removed from V and 0 bases from J, the gap between germline ends came to 7 bases. The CDR3 spans 12 residues. Donors were Caucasian adults residing in Nashville, Tennessee, USA. The sequencing input was naive CD4+ T cells sorted from blood. Described subset: CD45RA+ positively selected. The J gene is TRBJ1-2, the V gene TRBV6-1; D is ambiguous. The TCR originated in a woman aged 25 to 39 in good health. CDR3 in amino acids: CASRSPNYGYTF. As DNA, the CDR3 is TGTGCCAGCCGATCTCCTAACTATGGCTACACCTTC.